The clone carrying this T cell receptor (beta chain) has a handful of counts. The data are from a study of blood T cells in healthy people across ages. V was cut by 10 bases and J by 9 bases, with 16 bases left in between. The CDR3 is 12 amino acids. Germline V gene data show CDR1 as MNHEY and CDR2 as SMNVEV (reference sequence). Then a second PCR, running roughly 7 to 11 cycles, was carried out with a sample-barcoded 5' primer and a J-beta primer mix. TCRdb called the 5' RACE reads again in MiXCR, with one record for every CDR3 protein. There are about 1.4 million distinct CDR3 sequences in the sample; 59% occur only once, and 5% to 7% lies in the top ten. At least 5.5 micrograms of total RNA were extracted per sample.

The sequence derives from a young man in good health. Sequencing used blood. The chain couples TRBV27 to TRBJ2-1; tentative D call: TRBD2 (5 bases). The CDR3 sequence is CATARSAGEQFF. For the CDR3, the DNA is TGTGCCACCGCCCGGTCCGCGGGTGAGCAGTTCTTC.